This TCR beta chain is from a study of cytomegalovirus exposure and HLA in healthy donors. Whole-study results and caveats: Some TCR beta chains (around 160 of them) were listed as cytomegalovirus-associated.

This clone was seen once. Its specificity is not known. In germline, CDR1 is LNHDA, CDR2 SQIVND (reference sequence). The CDR3 sequence is 17 residues long. V was cut by 3 bases and J by 1 base, with 13 bases left in between. It was with 60 Vbeta and 13 Jbeta primers that the PCR ran. Profiled with immunoSEQ multiplex PCR; TCRdb holds only in-frame clones, not every one. The table has about 99,000 clones, around 73% seen once. The TCR originated in a woman between 40 and 50 years old in good health and CMV-seronegative. Material: PBMCs. The genes are TRBV19 and TRBJ2-6; a weak D match, TRBD2 (6 bases). Here the CDR3 reads CASSIGGSSSGANVLTF. As DNA, the CDR3 is TGTGCCAGTAGTATCGGGGGTAGTAGTTCTGGGGCCAACGTCCTGACTTTC.